The rows below give T cell receptor beta chains drawn from one sample of a study of CD8 T cells in ankylosing spondylitis. TCRdb reprocessed the 5' RACE reads with MiXCR, giving one entry per CDR3 protein. The sample has about 340,000 distinct CDR3 sequences; roughly 20% are singletons. The specimen sequenced was blood, either unsorted or a sorted T cell fraction (not recorded which). These TCRs come from a male donor with ankylosing spondylitis or in good health (not recorded which). CDR3s include the opening cysteine and the closing phenylalanine or tryptophan. Each record gives: D gene, J gene, V gene, clone size, CDR3 protein, CDR3 DNA. The D gene is left open where the match is weak. For some rows the clone size is stated as once, few or many, or as a class when expanded; others skip it.

>.|TRBJ2-5|TRBV30|.
CAWSVKQPQETQYF
TGTGCCTGGAGTGTAAAACAGCCCCAAGAGACCCAGTACTTC
>.|TRBJ2-5|TRBV3-1|.
CASSQPGELWETQYF
TGTGCCAGCAGCCAACCGGGGGAGTTGTGGGAGACCCAGTACTTC
>.|TRBJ2-5|TRBV13|few
CASSNRDAAQETQYF
TGTGCCAGCAGCAACCGGGACGCCGCCCAAGAGACCCAGTACTTC
>.|TRBJ2-3|TRBV20-1|many
CSARGLASTDTQYF
TGCAGTGCTAGAGGCTTGGCCAGCACAGATACGCAGTATTTT
>.|TRBJ2-5|TRBV6-5|few
CAARGGQETQYF
TGTGCCGCAAGGGGCGGGCAAGAGACCCAGTACTTC
>.|TRBJ1-2|TRBV11-2|.
CASSRWDSIGYTF
TGTGCCAGCAGCCGCTGGGACTCAATTGGCTACACTTTC
>.|TRBJ2-2|TRBV11-3|.
CASSLAPLTGELFF
TGTGCCAGCAGCTTAGCCCCACTCACCGGGGAGCTGTTTTTT
>TRBD2|TRBJ2-3|TRBV12-3/TRBV12-4|few
CASRLSGISTDTQYF
TGTGCCAGCAGGCTTAGCGGGATTAGCACAGATACGCAGTATTTT
>.|TRBJ2-5|TRBV7-9|few
CASSFPPGETQYF
TGTGCCAGCAGTTTCCCTCCGGGAGAGACCCAGTACTTC
>.|TRBJ2-3|TRBV27|.
CASSSILTDPSTDTQNF
TGTGCCAGCAGCTCCATACTGACAGATCCTAGCACAGATACGCAGAATTTT
>.|TRBJ2-2|TRBV6-4|.
CASRNRGPLQTPGSCFF
.
>.|TRBJ2-1|TRBV12-3/TRBV12-4|.
CASSKKGGSSYNEQFF
TGTGCCAGCAGTAAAAAGGGGGGGAGCTCCTACAATGAGCAGTTCTTC
>.|TRBJ2-5|TRBV24-1|.
CATSEFRNQVGETQYF
TGTGCCACCAGTGAGTTCAGAAATCAGGTCGGAGAGACCCAGTACTTC
>.|TRBJ2-7|TRBV14|.
CASSKDSYEQYF
TGTGCCAGCAGCAAGGACAGCTACGAGCAGTACTTC
>TRBD1|TRBJ1-2|TRBV6-1|few
CASSPGQDKPGGYTF
TGTGCCAGCAGTCCCGGACAGGACAAACCTGGTGGCTACACCTTC
>TRBD2|TRBJ2-3|TRBV4-1|few
CASSQDMTSGDTDTQYF
TGCGCCAGCAGCCAAGATATGACTAGCGGGGACACAGATACGCAGTATTTT
>TRBD1|TRBJ2-1|TRBV12-3/TRBV12-4|many
CASSLLPGQGANEQFF
TGTGCCAGCAGTCTTCTGCCGGGACAGGGGGCGAATGAGCAGTTCTTC
>.|TRBJ2-7|TRBV6-5|.
CASSSTFHEGLSYEQYF
TGTGCCAGCAGTTCGACCTTCCACGAGGGACTTTCCTACGAGCAGTACTTC
>.|TRBJ2-5|TRBV3-1|.
CASSQVVGAETQYF
TGTGCCAGCAGCCAAGTGGTGGGCGCGGAGACCCAGTACTTC
>.|TRBJ2-1|TRBV5-8|.
CASTTDSLYNEQFF
TGTGCCAGCACCACTGACAGCCTCTACAATGAGCAGTTCTTC
>.|TRBJ1-1|TRBV12-3/TRBV12-4|few
CASSGGASAFF
TGTGCCAGCAGCGGCGGGGCATCGGCTTTCTTT
>TRBD1|TRBJ2-7|TRBV12-3/TRBV12-4|.
CASSPTGGMGNEQYF
TGTGCCAGCAGTCCTACAGGGGGCATGGGCAACGAGCAGTACTTC
>.|TRBJ2-1|TRBV7-9|few
CASSLPRNEQFF
TGTGCCAGCAGCTTACCCCGCAATGAGCAGTTCTTC
>.|TRBJ2-5|TRBV18|.
CASSPVEGETQYF
TGTGCCAGCTCACCAGTGGAGGGAGAGACCCAGTACTTC
>.|TRBJ1-4|TRBV4-1|.
CASSQVADGDEKLFF
TGCGCCAGCAGCCAAGTGGCGGACGGAGATGAAAAACTGTTTTTT
>TRBD1|TRBJ1-2|TRBV27|.
CASTGQGPYGYTF
TGTGCCAGCACTGGACAGGGGCCCTATGGCTACACCTTC
>.|TRBJ1-1|TRBV20-1|.
CSARGLGQVGRNTEAFF
TGCAGTGCTAGAGGGTTGGGGCAGGTCGGGCGGAACACTGAAGCTTTCTTT
>TRBD1|TRBJ1-1|TRBV11-1|.
CASSPTSGQGSGDTEAFF
TGTGCCAGCAGCCCTACCTCGGGACAGGGGTCAGGGGACACTGAAGCTTTCTTT
>.|TRBJ2-3|TRBV7-9|.
CASSLAAVGDTQYF
TGTGCCAGCAGCTTAGCGGCTGTGGGCGATACGCAGTATTTT
>.|TRBJ2-7|TRBV2|.
CASSDGPSDHEQYF
TGTGCCAGCAGTGACGGACCCTCGGACCACGAGCAGTACTTC
>TRBD2|TRBJ2-5|TRBV12-3/TRBV12-4|many
CASSLSGGAQETQYF
TGTGCCAGCAGTTTATCCGGGGGGGCTCAAGAGACCCAGTACTTC
>.|TRBJ2-1|TRBV28|.
CASSWRDGLNEQFF
TGTGCCAGCAGTTGGAGGGATGGTTTAAATGAGCAGTTCTTC
>.|TRBJ1-4|TRBV7-9|few
CASSLAGHTRNEKLFF
TGTGCCAGCAGCTTAGCGGGTCACACCCGGAATGAAAAACTGTTTTTT
>.|TRBJ2-3|TRBV13|few
CASSLGGATTDTQYF
TGTGCCAGCAGCTTAGGGGGGGCGACCACAGATACGCAGTATTTT
>TRBD1|TRBJ2-7|TRBV11-2|few
CASSMDRAYEQYF
TGTGCCAGCAGCATGGACAGGGCCTACGAGCAGTACTTC
>.|TRBJ2-1|TRBV6-4|.
CASSAHWGGPYNEQFF
TGTGCCAGCAGTGCCCACTGGGGGGGGCCGTACAATGAGCAGTTCTTC
>TRBD2|TRBJ2-1|TRBV6-1|.
CASSLAGVPYNEQFF
TGTGCCAGCAGCCTAGCGGGCGTACCCTACAATGAGCAGTTCTTC
>TRBD1|TRBJ2-7|TRBV20-1|few
CSALKLTGGYEQYF
TGCAGTGCCCTAAAACTGACAGGGGGTTACGAGCAGTACTTC
>.|TRBJ2-1|TRBV19|.
CASSRDFNNEQFF
TGTGCCAGTTCCCGGGACTTCAACAATGAGCAGTTCTTC
>TRBD1|TRBJ2-7|TRBV5-1|.
CASSNGRLSGQGYEQYF
TGCGCCAGCAGCAATGGCCGCTTATCGGGACAGGGTTACGAGCAGTACTTC
>.|TRBJ1-5|TRBV2|.
CASGEGRGEQPQHF
TGTGCCAGCGGGGAGGGCAGGGGCGAACAGCCCCAGCATTTT
>.|TRBJ2-7|TRBV29-1|many
CSVEGYDSNYEQYF
TGCAGCGTTGAAGGGTACGACTCCAACTACGAGCAGTACTTC
>TRBD1|TRBJ1-2|TRBV29-1|many
CSARDSFYGYTF
TGCAGCGCGCGGGACAGCTTCTATGGCTACACCTTC
>TRBD1|TRBJ2-5|TRBV12-3/TRBV12-4|.
CASSPDRARETQYF
TGTGCCAGCAGCCCGGACAGGGCTAGAGAGACCCAGTACTTC
>TRBD2|TRBJ2-7|TRBV4-2|few
CASSQPFSSGAEEQYF
TGTGCCAGCAGCCAACCATTTTCTAGCGGGGCTGAAGAGCAGTACTTC